This T cell receptor beta chain was captured by sequencing in a study of Graves' ophthalmopathy and Graves' hyperthyroidism. This clonotype was counted many times. Using RNA transcripts, the TCR beta CDR3 regions were amplified. The first-round RT-PCR employed HTBI primers together with the Qiagen OneStep RT-PCR kit. A multiplex PCR was then performed as the second round. TCRdb fed the multiplex PCR reads into MiXCR, producing one record per CDR3 protein. Of approximately 480,000 distinct CDR3 sequences listed, around 14% are singletons. CDR1 is GTSNPN, CDR2 SVGIG, per germline (reference sequence). The CDR3 extends over 13 amino acids. V lost 4 bases to trimming and J lost 2 bases, with 11 bases between them.

The sample was blood. The chain couples TRBV30 to TRBJ2-5; the D gene is possibly TRBD2 (5 bases). The sequence was obtained from a woman aged 25 to 45 with Graves' ophthalmopathy. The CDR3 coding sequence is TGTGCCTGGACGGGAACCGGACAAGAGACCCAGTACTTC. Translating it yields CAWTGTGQETQYF. Variable domain in full (rest from reference TRBV30 and TRBJ2-5): SQTIHQWPATLVQPVGSPLSLECTVEGTSNPNLYWYRQAAGRGLQLLFYSVGIGQISSEVPQNLSASRPQDRQFILSSKKLLLSDSGFYLCAWTGTGQETQYFGPGTRLLVL.